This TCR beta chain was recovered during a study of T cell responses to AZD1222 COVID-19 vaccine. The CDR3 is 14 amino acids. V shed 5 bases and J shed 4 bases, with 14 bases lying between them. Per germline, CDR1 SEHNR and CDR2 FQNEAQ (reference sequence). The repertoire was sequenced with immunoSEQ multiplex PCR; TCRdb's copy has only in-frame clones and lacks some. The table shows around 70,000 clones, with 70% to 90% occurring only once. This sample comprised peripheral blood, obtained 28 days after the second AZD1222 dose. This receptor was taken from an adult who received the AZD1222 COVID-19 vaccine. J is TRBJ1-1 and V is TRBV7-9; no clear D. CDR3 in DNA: TGTGCCAGCAGCCCCGAAGGGCGGACCACTGAAGCTTTCTTT. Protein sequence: CASSPEGRTTEAFF.